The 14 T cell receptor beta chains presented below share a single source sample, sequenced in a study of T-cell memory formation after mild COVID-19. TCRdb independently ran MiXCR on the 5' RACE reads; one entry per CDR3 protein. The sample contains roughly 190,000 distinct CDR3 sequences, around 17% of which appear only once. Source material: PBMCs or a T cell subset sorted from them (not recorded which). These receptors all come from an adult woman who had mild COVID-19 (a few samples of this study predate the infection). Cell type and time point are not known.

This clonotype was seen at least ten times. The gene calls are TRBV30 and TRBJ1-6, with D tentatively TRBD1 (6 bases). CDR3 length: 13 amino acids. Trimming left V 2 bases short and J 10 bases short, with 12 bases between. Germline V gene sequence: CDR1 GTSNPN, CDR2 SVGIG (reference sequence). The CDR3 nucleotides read TGTGCCTGGAGTACCCACAGGGAGTCACCCCTCCACTTT. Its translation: CAWSTHRESPLHF.

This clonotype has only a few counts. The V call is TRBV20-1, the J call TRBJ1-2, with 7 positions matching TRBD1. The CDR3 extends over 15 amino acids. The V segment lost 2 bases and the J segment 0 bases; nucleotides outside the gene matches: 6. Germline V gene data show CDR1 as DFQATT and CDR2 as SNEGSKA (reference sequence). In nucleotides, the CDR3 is TGCAGTGCTAGAATCCGGGACAGAACTAACTATGGCTACACCTTC. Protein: CSARIRDRTNYGYTF.

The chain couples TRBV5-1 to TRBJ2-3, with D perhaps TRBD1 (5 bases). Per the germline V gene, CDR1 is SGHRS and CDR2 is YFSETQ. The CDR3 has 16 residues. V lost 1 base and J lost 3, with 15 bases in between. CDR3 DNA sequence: TGCGCCAGCAGCTTGATCGGACACCCATCTACAGATACGCAGTATTTT. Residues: CASSLIGHPSTDTQYF.

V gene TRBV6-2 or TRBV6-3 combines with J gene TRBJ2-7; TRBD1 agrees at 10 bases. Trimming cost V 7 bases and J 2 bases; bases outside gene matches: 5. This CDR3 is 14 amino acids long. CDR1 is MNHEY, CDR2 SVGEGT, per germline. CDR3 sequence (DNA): TGTGCCAGCACACGACAGGGGGCCGCCTACGAGCAGTACTTC. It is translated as CASTRQGAAYEQYF.

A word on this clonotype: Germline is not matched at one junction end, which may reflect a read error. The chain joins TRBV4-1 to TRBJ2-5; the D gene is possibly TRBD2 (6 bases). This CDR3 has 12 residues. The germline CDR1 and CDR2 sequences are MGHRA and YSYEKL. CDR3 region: CASSLEGDSRCF. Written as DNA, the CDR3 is TGCGCCAGCAGCCTCGAAGGGGACTCCCGATGCTTC.

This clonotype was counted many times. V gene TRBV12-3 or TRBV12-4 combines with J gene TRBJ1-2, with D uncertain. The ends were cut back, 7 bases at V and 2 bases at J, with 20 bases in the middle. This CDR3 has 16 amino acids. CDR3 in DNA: TGTGCCAGCACCCCACAGAGGAGCACTGCCAACTATGGCTACACCTTC. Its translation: CASTPQRSTANYGYTF.

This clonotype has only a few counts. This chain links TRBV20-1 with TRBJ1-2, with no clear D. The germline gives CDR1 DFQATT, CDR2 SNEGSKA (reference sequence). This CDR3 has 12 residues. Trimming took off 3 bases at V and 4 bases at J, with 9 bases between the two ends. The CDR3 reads CSARSGPYGYTF. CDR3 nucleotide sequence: TGCAGTGCTAGGTCCGGGCCCTATGGCTACACCTTC.

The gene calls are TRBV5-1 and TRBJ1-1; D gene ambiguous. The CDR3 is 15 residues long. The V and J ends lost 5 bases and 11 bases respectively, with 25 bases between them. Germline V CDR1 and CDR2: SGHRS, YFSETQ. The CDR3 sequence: CASRADPDPGSRAFF. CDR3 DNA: TGCGCCAGCAGAGCGGACCCGGACCCGGGCTCGCGCGCTTTCTTT.

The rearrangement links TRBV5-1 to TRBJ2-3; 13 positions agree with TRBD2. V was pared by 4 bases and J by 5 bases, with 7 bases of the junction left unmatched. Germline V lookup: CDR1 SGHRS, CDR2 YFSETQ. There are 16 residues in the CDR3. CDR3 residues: CASSRGLAGEVDTQYF. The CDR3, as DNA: TGCGCCAGCAGCCGCGGACTAGCGGGGGAGGTAGATACGCAGTATTTT.

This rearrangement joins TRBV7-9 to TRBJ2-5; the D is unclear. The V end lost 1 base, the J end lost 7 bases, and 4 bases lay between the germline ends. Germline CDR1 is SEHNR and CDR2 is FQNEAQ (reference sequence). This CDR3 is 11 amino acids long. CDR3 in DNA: TGTGCCAGCAGCTTAGAGGCGACCCAGTACTTC. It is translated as CASSLEATQYF.

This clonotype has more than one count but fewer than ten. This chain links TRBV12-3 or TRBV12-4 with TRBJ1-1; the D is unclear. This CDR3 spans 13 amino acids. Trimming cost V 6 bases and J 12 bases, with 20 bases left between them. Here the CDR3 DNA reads TGTGCCAGCAGCTGGAGGGCTTACTCCACGACTTTCTTT. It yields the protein CASSWRAYSTTFF.

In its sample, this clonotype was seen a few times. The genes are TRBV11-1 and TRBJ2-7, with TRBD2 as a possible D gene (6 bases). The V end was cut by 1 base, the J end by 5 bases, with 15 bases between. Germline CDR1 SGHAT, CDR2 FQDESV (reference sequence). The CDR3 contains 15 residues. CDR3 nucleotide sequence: TGTGCCAGCAGCTTAGATAGCGGTTCATGGGACGAGCAGTACTTC. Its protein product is CASSLDSGSWDEQYF.

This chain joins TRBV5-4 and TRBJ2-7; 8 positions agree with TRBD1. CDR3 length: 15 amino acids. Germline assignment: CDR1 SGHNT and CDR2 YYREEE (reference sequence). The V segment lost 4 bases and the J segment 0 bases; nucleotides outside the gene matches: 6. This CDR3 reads CASSAGGQASYEQYF. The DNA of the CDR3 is TGTGCCAGCAGCGCCGGGGGACAGGCCTCCTACGAGCAGTACTTC.

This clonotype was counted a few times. CDR3 region: CASSSDSSSYNEQFF. CDR3 DNA sequence: TGTGCCAGCAGCTCCGATTCGAGCTCCTACAATGAGCAGTTCTTC. The chain joins TRBV7-2 to TRBJ2-1, with D unclear. With 4 bases removed from V and 0 bases from J, the gap between germline ends came to 10 bases. The CDR3 has 15 residues. Germline V gene lookup returns CDR1 SGHTA and CDR2 FQGNSA.